Listed here are 29 T cell receptor beta chains from one sample, sequenced in a study of blood T cells in healthy people across ages. For the second PCR, which ran for about 7 to 11 cycles, a sample-barcoded 5' primer and a J-beta primer mix were used. TCRdb used MiXCR to reprocess the 5' RACE reads, holding one entry per CDR3 protein. The sample records over 600,000 distinct CDR3 sequences, roughly three fifths being singletons. Source material: blood. The receptor set was obtained from a man aged 35 to 55 in good health.

Details on this clonotype: An end of the junction differs from the germline gene, which may be a read error. The chain has TRBV6-5 and TRBJ2-1; 10 bases agree with TRBD2. CDR1 is MNHEY, CDR2 SVGAGI, per germline. This CDR3 comprises 14 residues. The DNA for the CDR3 is TGTGTCAGCAGTCCGGGACTAGCGAAGAAAAAGCAGTTCTTC. The encoded protein is CVSSPGLAKKKQFF.

The chain employs TRBV6-5 and TRBJ1-2; D not certain. Trimming left V 6 bases short and J 7 bases short, with 12 bases between. The CDR3 totals 12 residues. Germline loops: CDR1 MNHEY, CDR2 SVGAGI. The CDR3 reads CASSRRVFGYTF. DNA for the CDR3: TGTGCCAGCAGCCGTAGGGTATTTGGCTACACCTTC.

This clonotype was seen a handful of times. The chain carries TRBV27 and TRBJ1-2, with a tentative D call TRBD1 (5 bases). In germline, CDR1 is MNHEY, CDR2 SMNVEV (reference sequence). V dropped 4 bases and J dropped 5 bases, with 17 bases sitting between them. This CDR3 comprises 15 residues. CDR3 coding DNA: TGTGCCAGCAGTTCCACGAATCAACGGGGGTATGGCTACACCTTC. This gives the protein CASSSTNQRGYGYTF.

This chain joins TRBV12-3 or TRBV12-4 and TRBJ2-3; D remains unclear. The ends were cut back, 7 bases at V and 5 bases at J, with 7 bases in the middle. This CDR3 has 11 amino acids. DNA for the CDR3: TGTGCCAGCAAACTGGTAGATACGCAGTATTTT. This encodes CASKLVDTQYF.

The chain is built from TRBV7-2 and TRBJ2-7, with 10 positions matching TRBD2. The end of the DNA fits TRBJ2-5 better, so the J call may be wrong. Germline assignment: CDR1 SGHTA and CDR2 FQGNSA. The CDR3 covers 16 residues. In nucleotides, the CDR3 is TGTGCCAGCGGCCCGGGGGTAGCGGGAGGTTTGAAGACCCAGTACTTC. Residues: CASGPGVAGGLKTQYF.

This clonotype turned up a few times. The V gene is TRBV27, the J gene TRBJ2-7; unclear D gene. Germline V gene data show CDR1 as MNHEY and CDR2 as SMNVEV (reference sequence). This CDR3 has 15 amino acids. The ends were cut back, 3 bases at V and 0 bases at J, with 12 bases in the middle. The CDR3 nucleotides are TGTGCCAGCAGTTTCAACCTAGGAAGCTCCTACGAGCAGTACTTC. Translation: CASSFNLGSSYEQYF.

This chain connects TRBV20-1 to TRBJ2-1, with 9 nucleotides matching TRBD2. Trimming removed 5 bases from V and 1 base from J; junction bases left unmatched: 12. Germline lookup yields CDR1 DFQATT and CDR2 SNEGSKA (reference sequence). This CDR3 spans 17 amino acids. CDR3 residues: CSALNLGGGASYNEQFF. CDR3 in DNA: TGCAGTGCTCTAAATCTGGGCGGGGGGGCTTCCTACAATGAGCAGTTCTTC.

This chain joins TRBV10-3 and TRBJ2-1; D may be TRBD2 (7 bases). Trimming took 7 bases from V and 5 from J, leaving 21 bases between them. The CDR3 runs to 16 residues. Germline V CDR1 and CDR2: ENHRY, SYGVKD. In DNA form, the CDR3 reads TGTGCCATCAAGCGCGGGGGCGAGGATATAGACAATGAGCAGTTCTTC. It yields the protein CAIKRGGEDIDNEQFF.

The chain couples TRBV12-3 or TRBV12-4 to TRBJ2-3; weak D call: TRBD1 (6 bases). The CDR3 runs 15 residues. The germline V and J ends were trimmed by 3 bases and 0 bases, with 10 bases remaining between them. The CDR3 DNA reads as TGTGCCAGCAGTTTTCCCAGGGGCAGCACAGATACGCAGTATTTT. Its protein product is CASSFPRGSTDTQYF.

The CDR3 DNA sequence: TGTGCCAGCAGCCCGGTTTCGGGTGGCGCGTTGTACTTC. Residues: CASSPVSGGALYF. The V call is TRBV7-3, the J call TRBJ2-4; D is unclear. The germline CDR1 and CDR2 sequences are SGHTA and FQGTGA. Trimming pared 5 bases from V and 15 bases from J, leaving 20 bases between. The CDR3 is 13 amino acids.

This clonotype has only one observation. The chain joins TRBV6-2 or TRBV6-3 to TRBJ2-5, with TRBD1 identical over 7 bases. Germline loops: CDR1 MNHEY, CDR2 SVGEGT. The CDR3 length is 15 residues. Trimming at V came to 3 bases and at J to 11 bases, leaving 15 bases not matched to a gene. The chain's CDR3 is CASSYTGDGINEQYF. The CDR3 DNA is TGTGCCAGCAGTTATACAGGGGATGGGATCAATGAGCAGTACTTC.

This clonotype appeared a few times. J is TRBJ2-1 and V is TRBV7-2; TRBD2 aligns across 8 bases. CDR3 length: 14 residues. With 5 bases clipped from V and 10 bases from J, the junction kept 10 bases outside the gene matches. Germline lookup yields CDR1 SGHTA and CDR2 FQGNSA. The CDR3 bases are TGTGCCAGCAGCAGTCGGCGGGGGGCTCGGGAGCAGTTCTTC. This translates into CASSSRRGAREQFF.

This clonotype is a singleton in its sample. V and J are TRBV9 and TRBJ2-7; D not resolved. V lost 4 bases and J lost 10, with 21 bases in between. Germline CDR1 is SGDLS and CDR2 is YYNGEE. This CDR3 region has 14 residues. The CDR3 nucleotides read TGTGCCAGCAGCCCCCGACGGACGGCGGTAGGCCAGTACTTC. This codes for CASSPRRTAVGQYF.

The chain is built from TRBV10-3 and TRBJ2-7, with 8 bases fitting TRBD1. The CDR3 is 14 residues long. CDR1 and CDR2 from the germline V gene are ENHRY and SYGVKD. V lost 4 bases, J lost 5 bases, and 7 bases stayed unmatched. CDR3 bases: TGTGCCATCAGTGCAGCCCCGGACAGGGACGAGCAGTACTTC. Translation: CAISAAPDRDEQYF.

This sequence joins TRBV12-3 or TRBV12-4 and TRBJ1-2, with D possibly matching TRBD1 (6 bases). Trimming stripped 6 bases from V and 3 bases from J, with 17 bases between. CDR3 size: 15 residues. The CDR3 here is CASRLVRGVDYGYTF. The DNA of the CDR3 is TGTGCCAGCAGACTCGTCAGGGGAGTGGACTATGGCTACACCTTC.

V usage is TRBV20-1 and J usage is TRBJ1-2, with 12 bases aligning to TRBD1. Unmatched junction bases numbered 4, after V lost 4 bases and J lost 7 bases. CDR3 size: 13 residues. Germline assignment: CDR1 DFQATT and CDR2 SNEGSKA (reference sequence). The CDR3 here is CSATWDRGLGYTF. CDR3 bases: TGCAGTGCTACCTGGGACAGGGGGCTTGGCTACACCTTC.

The CDR3 is CASSLGGTYSTDTQYF. The CDR3 DNA is TGTGCCAGCAGTTTAGGGGGGACTTATAGCACAGATACGCAGTATTTT. The chain couples TRBV28 to TRBJ2-3, with a weak D call TRBD2 (6 bases). CDR3 size: 16 residues. Trimming took off 2 bases at V and 0 bases at J, with 12 bases between the two ends. Germline CDR1 MDHEN, CDR2 SYDVKM. Combining the CDR3 with reference TRBV28 and TRBJ2-3 gives the whole variable domain DVKVTQSSRYLVKRTGEKVFLECVQDMDHENMFWYRQDPGLGLRLIYFSYDVKMKEKGDIPEGYSVSREKKERFSLILESASTNQTSMYLCASSLGGTYSTDTQYFGPGTRLTVL.

V gene TRBV28 combines with J gene TRBJ2-1; D assignment may be TRBD1 or TRBD2 (5 bases each). Between the trimmed V and J ends, which lost 4 bases and 0 bases, there was a span of 19 bases. This CDR3 comprises 18 residues. Germline V gene data show CDR1 as MDHEN and CDR2 as SYDVKM. CDR3 residues: CASSSPVGGKSSYNEQFF. In nucleotides, the CDR3 is TGTGCCAGCAGTTCCCCGGTTGGGGGAAAAAGCTCCTACAATGAGCAGTTCTTC.

In nucleotides, the CDR3 is TGCGCCAGCAGCTTGGGTCCTCGAATAGACTACGAGCAGTACTTC. As protein: CASSLGPRIDYEQYF. The rearrangement joins TRBV5-1 to TRBJ2-7; no definite D call. The CDR3 contains 15 residues. Germline V gene data show CDR1 as SGHRS and CDR2 as YFSETQ. V dropped 0 bases and J dropped 3 bases, with 13 bases sitting between them.

This clonotype was seen more than once but under ten times. The gene calls are TRBV6-4 and TRBJ2-5; 12 positions match TRBD1. The ends lost 9 bases at V and 6 bases at J; junction bases unmatched: 11. The V gene's germline CDR1 is MRHNA and CDR2 SNTAGT. There are 15 residues in the CDR3. DNA for the CDR3: TGTGCCAGGAAACAGCCGGGACAGGGGGCCAAGACCCAGTACTTC. It encodes CARKQPGQGAKTQYF.

The chain couples TRBV27 to TRBJ2-3; the match to TRBD2 covers 14 bases. J lost 4 bases, V lost 1 base, and 10 bases had no gene match. From germline, CDR1 is MNHEY and CDR2 SMNVEV (reference sequence). CDR3 length: 19 residues. Written as DNA, the CDR3 is TGTGCCAGCAGTTTATTGGGGACTAGCGGGAGAGTATACCCAGATACGCAGTATTTT. Amino acids: CASSLLGTSGRVYPDTQYF.

This clonotype was detected only a few times. This rearrangement joins TRBV29-1 to TRBJ2-1; either TRBD1 or TRBD2 may supply D (5 bases each). CDR1 and CDR2 (germline): SQVTM, ANQGSEA. The V gene lost 7 bases and the J gene lost 7 bases, with 20 bases spanning the gap. This CDR3 spans 14 amino acids. The CDR3 loop reads CSGGQGRGVNEQFF. DNA of the CDR3: TGCAGCGGGGGTCAGGGTAGAGGGGTGAATGAGCAGTTCTTC.

V gene TRBV7-9 combines with J gene TRBJ1-4; maybe TRBD1 (5 bases). The V gene lost 5 bases and the J gene lost 3 bases, with 16 bases spanning the gap. The CDR3 contains 16 residues. Germline values: CDR1 SEHNR, CDR2 FQNEAQ (reference sequence). CDR3 nucleotides: TGTGCCAGCAGCGACACCCGAGGGGCAGCTAATGAAAAACTGTTTTTT. This codes for CASSDTRGAANEKLFF.

This chain links TRBV4-1 with TRBJ2-5; D uncertain. CDR3 size: 14 residues. Germline V gene sequence: CDR1 MGHRA, CDR2 YSYEKL. V lost 0 bases and J 3 bases, leaving 8 bases between the germline ends. CDR3 DNA sequence: TGCGCCAGCAGCCAAGATATAGGGAAAGAGACCCAGTACTTC. This codes for CASSQDIGKETQYF.

The genes are TRBV27 and TRBJ1-1, with TRBD1 as a possible D gene (6 bases). V shed 5 bases and J shed 0 bases, with 19 bases lying between them. The CDR3 runs to 17 residues. Looked up from germline, CDR1 is MNHEY and CDR2 is SMNVEV (reference sequence). The CDR3 sequence: CASSPRTMGAMNTEAFF. CDR3 sequence (DNA): TGTGCCAGCAGTCCCCGGACCATGGGGGCCATGAACACTGAAGCTTTCTTT.

The J gene is TRBJ1-6, the V gene TRBV20-1; no clear D. V gave up 1 base and J gave up 6 bases, with 19 bases separating them. This CDR3 has 17 residues. The germline CDR1 and CDR2 sequences are DFQATT and SNEGSKA (reference sequence). CDR3 DNA: TGCAGTGCTAGAGGGGAGCGCCGGATTACTATTAATTCACCCCTCCACTTT. Residues: CSARGERRITINSPLHF.

The table lists this clonotype with a count of one. The chain uses TRBV21-1 and TRBJ2-7. TRBV21-1 represents a pseudogene. The CDR3 length is 13 residues. CDR3 amino acids: CAQDDPSSYEQYF. CDR3 nucleotide sequence: TGTGCCCAAGACGACCCAAGCTCCTACGAGCAGTACTTC.

For the CDR3, the DNA is TGTGCCAGCAGCCAATTCGGGACAGAAAGCACAGATACGCAGTATTTT. Protein sequence: CASSQFGTESTDTQYF. J is TRBJ2-3 and V is TRBV4-2; 7 nucleotides align to TRBD1. V lost 2 bases to trimming and J lost 0 bases; unmatched junction nucleotides: 5. Per germline, CDR1 LGHNA and CDR2 YNFKEQ. The CDR3 extends over 16 amino acids.

This clonotype was observed a handful of times. The chain recombines TRBV29-1 with TRBJ2-5, with 13 bases fitting TRBD2. The CDR3 is 18 amino acids. With V trimmed by 4 bases and J by 7 bases, 18 bases remained unmatched. Germline CDR1 SQVTM, CDR2 ANQGSEA. This chain's CDR3 is CSVGRWTSGRGERWTQYF. The CDR3 DNA is TGCAGCGTTGGACGGTGGACTAGCGGGAGAGGGGAAAGATGGACCCAGTACTTC.